This T cell receptor (beta chain) comes out of a study of blood T cell repertoires in COVID-19. Study at large: Samples taken during acute and convalescent COVID-19 were collected in the United States, Italy and Spain. Nucleic acid was either cDNA or gDNA, and it came from T cells, B-cell-depleted T cells, or PBMCs.

Authors' processing steps: Amplification from reference gene primers served as the basis for estimated nucleated cell counts. Measured with immunoSEQ multiplex PCR; TCRdb has only the in-frame clones, and not every one. That table gives V, J and clone size, and the DNA gave D and trimming. The profile shows 55,000 to 70,000 clones, roughly 81% of them singletons. The V and J ends lost 6 bases and 4 bases respectively, with 15 bases between them. Germline CDR1 and CDR2: MNHEY and SMNVEV (reference sequence). CDR3 length: 14 residues. The chain recombines TRBV27 with TRBJ1-2; perhaps TRBD1 as D (6 bases). The origin of this receptor is a man at least 80 years old with acute or convalescent COVID-19. Sequenced input: peripheral blood. The CDR3 protein is CASSPDRIVYGYTF. In DNA form, the CDR3 reads TGTGCCAGCAGCCCGGACAGAATAGTCTATGGCTACACCTTC.